The present T cell receptor beta chain was sequenced within a study of blood T cell dynamics during melanoma immunotherapy. Study summary: First-line therapy was either pembrolizumab or nivolumab with ipilimumab for metastatic melanoma.

CDR3 length: 17 amino acids. Per the germline V gene, CDR1 is MNHEY and CDR2 is SMNVEV (reference sequence). J lost 8 bases, V lost 6 bases, and 16 bases had no gene match. Each cfDNA sample used a fixed 40 ng of plasma cell-free DNA. TCRdb keeps only in-frame clones here, not all; method: immunoSEQ multiplex PCR. This sample yields 6,200 or so clones, of which 92% are seen a single time; approximately 12% belongs to the top ten. Stated time point: pre-treatment baseline. Blood was drawn before treatment and at week 3 after checkpoint blockade. Prior systemic cancer therapy, immunosuppressant use and other active malignancies excluded patients.

This chain joins TRBV27 and TRBJ2-1; 10 nucleotides align to TRBD2. The receptor was isolated from a human donor with melanoma. The sequencing used cell-free DNA from blood, collected from a patient treated with checkpoint blockade. DNA for the CDR3: TGTGCCAGCAGACCCAGGCGGACTAGCGGCCAAGGCGATGAGCAGTTCTTC. Protein: CASRPRRTSGQGDEQFF.